This T cell receptor beta chain appears in the sequencing data of a study of cytomegalovirus exposure and HLA in healthy donors. Findings and caveats of the study: Previous analysis showed most TCR beta V segments were productive about 87% or about 30% of the time. More than 150 TCR beta chains were listed as cytomegalovirus-associated.

The CDR3 has 14 amino acids. V was cut by 5 bases and J by 0 bases, with 11 bases left in between. In germline, CDR1 is PRHDT, CDR2 FYEKMQ (reference sequence). The PCR was carried out with 60 Vbeta primers and 13 Jbeta primers. Measured with immunoSEQ multiplex PCR; TCRdb has only the in-frame clones, and not every one. Seen here are some 120,000 clones, about 80% observed once, and the top ten hold about 9.1%. In the case of this clone: Its antigen is still unknown.

V gene TRBV13 combines with J gene TRBJ2-7; D remains unclear. This TCR came from a woman aged 45 to 65 in good health and CMV-seropositive. The sequenced sample was PBMCs. In nucleotides, the CDR3 is TGTGCCAGCAGCCTCTACGGTGGCTCCTACGAGCAGTACTTC. Translated: CASSLYGGSYEQYF.